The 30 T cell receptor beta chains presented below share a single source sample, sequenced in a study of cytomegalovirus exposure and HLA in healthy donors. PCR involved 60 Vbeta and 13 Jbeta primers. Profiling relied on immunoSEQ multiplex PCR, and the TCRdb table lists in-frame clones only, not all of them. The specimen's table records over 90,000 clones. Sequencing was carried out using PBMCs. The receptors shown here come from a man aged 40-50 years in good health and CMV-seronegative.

The CDR3 spells CASSLRQGHQEKLFF. In DNA form, the CDR3 reads TGCGCCAGCAGCTTACGCCAGGGTCATCAGGAAAAACTGTTTTTT. The chain couples TRBV5-1 to TRBJ1-4, with D perhaps TRBD1 (5 bases). There are 15 residues in the CDR3. CDR1 and CDR2 (germline): SGHRS, YFSETQ. Trimming removed 2 bases at V and 8 bases at J, with 16 bases between.

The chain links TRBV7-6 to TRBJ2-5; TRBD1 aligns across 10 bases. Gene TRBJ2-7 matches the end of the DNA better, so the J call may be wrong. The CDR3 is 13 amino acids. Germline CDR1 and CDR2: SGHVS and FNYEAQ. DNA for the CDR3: TGTGCCAGCAGCTTGGACAGGGGGTACGAGCAGTACTTC. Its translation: CASSLDRGYEQYF.

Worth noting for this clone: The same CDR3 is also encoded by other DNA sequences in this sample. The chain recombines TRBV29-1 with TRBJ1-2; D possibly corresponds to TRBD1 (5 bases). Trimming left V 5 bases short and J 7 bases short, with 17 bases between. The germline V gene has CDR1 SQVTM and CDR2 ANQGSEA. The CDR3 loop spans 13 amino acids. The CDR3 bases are TGCAGCGTTCCATCAGTAGGGGAGGGTGGCTACACCTTC. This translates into CSVPSVGEGGYTF.

CDR3 region: CASRDMGQTYEQYF. DNA for the CDR3: TGTGCCAGCAGGGATATGGGACAGACATACGAGCAGTACTTC. The V gene is TRBV6-5, the J gene TRBJ2-5, with TRBD1 matching 7 bases. The tail of the sequence fits TRBJ2-7 better, so the J call may be wrong. Looked up from germline, CDR1 is MNHEY and CDR2 is SVGAGI. The length of the CDR3 is 14 residues.

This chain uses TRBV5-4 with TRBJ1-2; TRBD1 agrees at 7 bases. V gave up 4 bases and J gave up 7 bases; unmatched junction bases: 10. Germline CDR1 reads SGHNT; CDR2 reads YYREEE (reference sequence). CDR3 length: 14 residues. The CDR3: CASSAKTGRAGYTF. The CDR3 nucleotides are TGTGCCAGCAGCGCTAAGACAGGGCGTGCTGGCTACACCTTC.

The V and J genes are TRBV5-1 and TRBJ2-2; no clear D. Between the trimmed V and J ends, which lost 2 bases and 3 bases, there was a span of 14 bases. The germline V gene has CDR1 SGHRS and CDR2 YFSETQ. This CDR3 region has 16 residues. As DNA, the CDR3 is TGCGCCAGCAGCTTTAGACTTCCCTCGGACACCGGGGAGCTGTTTTTT. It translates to CASSFRLPSDTGELFF.

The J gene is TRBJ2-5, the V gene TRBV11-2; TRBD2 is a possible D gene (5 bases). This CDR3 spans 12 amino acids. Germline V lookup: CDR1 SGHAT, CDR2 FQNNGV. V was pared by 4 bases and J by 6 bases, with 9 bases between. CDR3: CASSSRGQTQYF. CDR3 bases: TGTGCCAGCAGCTCCAGAGGGCAGACCCAGTACTTC.

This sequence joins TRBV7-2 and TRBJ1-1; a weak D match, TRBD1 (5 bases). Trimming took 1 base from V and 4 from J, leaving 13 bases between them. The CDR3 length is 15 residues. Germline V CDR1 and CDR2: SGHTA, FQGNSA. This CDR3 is CASSLVSRGVTEAFF. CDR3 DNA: TGTGCCAGCAGCTTAGTCAGTAGGGGCGTCACTGAAGCTTTCTTT.

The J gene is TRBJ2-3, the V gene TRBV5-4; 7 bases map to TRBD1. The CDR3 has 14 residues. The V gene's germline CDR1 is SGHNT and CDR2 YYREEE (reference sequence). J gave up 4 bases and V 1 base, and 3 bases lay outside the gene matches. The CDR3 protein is CASSLRQGADTQYF. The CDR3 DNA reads TGTGCCAGCAGCTTGAGGCAGGGGGCAGATACGCAGTATTTT.

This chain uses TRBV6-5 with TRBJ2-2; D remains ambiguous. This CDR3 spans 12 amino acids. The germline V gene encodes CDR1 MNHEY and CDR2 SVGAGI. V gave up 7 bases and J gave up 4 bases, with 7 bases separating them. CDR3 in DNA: TGTGCCAGCACTACCTCCACCGGGGAGCTGTTTTTT. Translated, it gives CASTTSTGELFF.

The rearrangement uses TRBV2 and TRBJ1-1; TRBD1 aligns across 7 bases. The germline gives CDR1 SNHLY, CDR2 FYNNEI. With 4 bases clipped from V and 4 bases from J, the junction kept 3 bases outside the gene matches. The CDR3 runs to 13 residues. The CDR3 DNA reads TGTGCCAGCAGTGCAACAGGGGCCACTGAAGCTTTCTTT. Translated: CASSATGATEAFF. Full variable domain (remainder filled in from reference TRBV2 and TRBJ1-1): EPEVTQTPSHQVTQMGQEVILRCVPISNHLYFYWYRQILGQKVEFLVSFYNNEISEKSEIFDDQFSVERPDGSNFTLKIRSTKLEDSAMYFCASSATGATEAFFGQGTRLTVV.

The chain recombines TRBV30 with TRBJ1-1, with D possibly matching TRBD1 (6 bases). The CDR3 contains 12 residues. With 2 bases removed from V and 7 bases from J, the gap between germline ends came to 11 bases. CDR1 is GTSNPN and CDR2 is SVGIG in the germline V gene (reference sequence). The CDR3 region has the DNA TGTGCCTGGAGTCCAGGACAGTTTGAAGCTTTCTTT. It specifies CAWSPGQFEAFF. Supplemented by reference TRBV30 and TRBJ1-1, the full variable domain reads SQTIHQWPATLVQPVGSPLSLECTVEGTSNPNLYWYRQAAGRGLQLLFYSVGIGQISSEVPQNLSASRPQDRQFILSSKKLLLSDSGFYLCAWSPGQFEAFFGQGTRLTVV.

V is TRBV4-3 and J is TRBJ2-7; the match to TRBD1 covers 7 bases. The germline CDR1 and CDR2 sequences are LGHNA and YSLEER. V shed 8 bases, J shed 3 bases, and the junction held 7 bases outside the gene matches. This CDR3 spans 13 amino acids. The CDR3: CASSTGTRYEQYF. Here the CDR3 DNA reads TGCGCCAGCTCGACAGGGACACGCTACGAGCAGTACTTC.

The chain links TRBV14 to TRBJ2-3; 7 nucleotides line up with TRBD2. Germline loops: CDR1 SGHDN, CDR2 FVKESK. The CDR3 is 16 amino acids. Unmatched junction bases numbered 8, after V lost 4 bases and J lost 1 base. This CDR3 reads CASSPGEGTRTDTQYF. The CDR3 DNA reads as TGTGCCAGCAGCCCTGGGGAGGGGACGCGCACAGATACGCAGTATTTT.

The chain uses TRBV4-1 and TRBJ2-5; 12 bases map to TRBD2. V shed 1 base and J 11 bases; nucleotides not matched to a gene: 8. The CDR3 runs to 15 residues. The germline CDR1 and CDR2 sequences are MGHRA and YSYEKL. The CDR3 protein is CASSQGSSGGASQYF. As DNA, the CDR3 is TGCGCCAGCAGCCAAGGATCTAGCGGGGGGGCGAGTCAGTACTTC.

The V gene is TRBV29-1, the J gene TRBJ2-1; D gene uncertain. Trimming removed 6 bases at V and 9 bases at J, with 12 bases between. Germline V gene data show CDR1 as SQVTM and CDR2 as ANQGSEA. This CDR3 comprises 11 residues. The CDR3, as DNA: TGCAGCGTGGAGAGCAAATTTGAGCAGTTCTTC. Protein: CSVESKFEQFF.

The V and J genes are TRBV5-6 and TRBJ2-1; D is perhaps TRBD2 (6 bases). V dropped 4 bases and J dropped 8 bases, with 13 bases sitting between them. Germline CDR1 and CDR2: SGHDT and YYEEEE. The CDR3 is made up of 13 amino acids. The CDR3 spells CASSLLTSYEQFF. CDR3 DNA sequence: TGTGCCAGCAGCCTATTGACTAGTTATGAGCAGTTCTTC.

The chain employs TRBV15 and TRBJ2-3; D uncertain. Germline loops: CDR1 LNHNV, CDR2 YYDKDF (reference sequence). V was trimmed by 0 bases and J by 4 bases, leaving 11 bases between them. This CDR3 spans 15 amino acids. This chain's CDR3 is CATSRDNGGADTQYF. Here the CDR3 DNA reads TGTGCCACCAGCAGAGATAATGGCGGCGCAGATACGCAGTATTTT.

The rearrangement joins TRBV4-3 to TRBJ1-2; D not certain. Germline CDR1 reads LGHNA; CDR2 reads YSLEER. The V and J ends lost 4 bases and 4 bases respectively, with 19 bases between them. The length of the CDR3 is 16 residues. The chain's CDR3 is CASSLGLGIGGYGYTF. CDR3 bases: TGCGCCAGCAGCCTAGGATTGGGGATTGGAGGCTATGGCTACACCTTC.

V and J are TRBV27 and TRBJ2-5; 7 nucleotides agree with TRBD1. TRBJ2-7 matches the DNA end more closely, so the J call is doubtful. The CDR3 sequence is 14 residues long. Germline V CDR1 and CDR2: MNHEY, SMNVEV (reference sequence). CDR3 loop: CATAPTGAIFEQYF. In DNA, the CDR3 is TGTGCCACTGCCCCAACAGGGGCGATCTTCGAGCAGTACTTC.

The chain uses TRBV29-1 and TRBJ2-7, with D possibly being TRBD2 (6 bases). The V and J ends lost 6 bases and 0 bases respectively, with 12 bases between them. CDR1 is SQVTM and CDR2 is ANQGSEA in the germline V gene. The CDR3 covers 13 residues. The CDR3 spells CSVMRDRSYEQYF. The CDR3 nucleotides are TGCAGCGTGATGCGGGACCGCTCCTACGAGCAGTACTTC.

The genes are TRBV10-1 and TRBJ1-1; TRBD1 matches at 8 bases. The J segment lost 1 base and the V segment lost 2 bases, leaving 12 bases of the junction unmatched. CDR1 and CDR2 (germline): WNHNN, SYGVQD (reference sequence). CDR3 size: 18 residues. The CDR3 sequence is CASSEGKGQAVRNTEAFF. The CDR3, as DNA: TGCGCCAGCAGTGAGGGTAAGGGACAGGCTGTTAGGAACACTGAAGCTTTCTTT.

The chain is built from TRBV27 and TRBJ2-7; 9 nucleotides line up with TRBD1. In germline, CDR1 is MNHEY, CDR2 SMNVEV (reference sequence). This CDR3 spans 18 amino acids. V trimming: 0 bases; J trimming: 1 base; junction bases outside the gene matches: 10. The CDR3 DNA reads TGTGCCAGCAGTTTATCGAGCCCGGGACAGGGTCAGTCCTACGAGCAGTACTTC. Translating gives CASSLSSPGQGQSYEQYF.

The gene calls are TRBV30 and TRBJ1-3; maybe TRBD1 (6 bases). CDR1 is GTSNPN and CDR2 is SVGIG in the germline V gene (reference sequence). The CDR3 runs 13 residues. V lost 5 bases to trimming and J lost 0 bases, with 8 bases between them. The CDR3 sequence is CAWDRTSGNTIYF. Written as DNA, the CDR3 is TGTGCCTGGGACAGGACCTCTGGAAACACCATATATTTT.

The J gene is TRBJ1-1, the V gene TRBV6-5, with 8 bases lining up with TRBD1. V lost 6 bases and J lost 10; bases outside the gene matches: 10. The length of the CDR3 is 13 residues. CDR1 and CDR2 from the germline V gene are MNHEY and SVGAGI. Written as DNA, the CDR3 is TGTGCCAGCAGCCAGACAGGGGAACGCGTAGCTTTCTTT. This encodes CASSQTGERVAFF.

This CDR3 reads CASSQTGHTSTDTQYF. For the CDR3, the DNA is TGCGCCAGCAGCCAGACGGGACATACTAGCACAGATACGCAGTATTTT. The rearrangement links TRBV4-1 to TRBJ2-3, with a tentative D call TRBD1 (6 bases). There are 16 residues in the CDR3. V was shortened by 3 bases and J by 0 bases, with 13 bases between the two germline ends. CDR1 MGHRA and CDR2 YSYEKL come from the germline V gene.

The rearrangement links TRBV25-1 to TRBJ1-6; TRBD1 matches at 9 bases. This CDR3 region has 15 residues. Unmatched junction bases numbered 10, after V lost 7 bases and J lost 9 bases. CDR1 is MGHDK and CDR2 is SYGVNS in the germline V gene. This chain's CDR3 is CASNPGQGMGSPLHF. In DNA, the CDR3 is TGTGCCAGCAACCCGGGACAGGGAATGGGTTCACCCCTCCACTTT.

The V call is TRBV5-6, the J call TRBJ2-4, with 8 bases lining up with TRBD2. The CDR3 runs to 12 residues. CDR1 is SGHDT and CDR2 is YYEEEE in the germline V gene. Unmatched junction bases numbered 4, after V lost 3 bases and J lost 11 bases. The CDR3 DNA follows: TGTGCCAGCAGCTCAGGACTAGCCGTTCAGTACTTC. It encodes CASSSGLAVQYF.

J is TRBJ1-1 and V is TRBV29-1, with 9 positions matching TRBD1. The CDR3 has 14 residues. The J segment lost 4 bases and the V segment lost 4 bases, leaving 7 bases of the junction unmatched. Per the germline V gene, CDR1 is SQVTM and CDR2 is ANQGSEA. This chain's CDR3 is CSVATGGMVTEAFF. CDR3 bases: TGCAGCGTTGCTACAGGGGGCATGGTCACTGAAGCTTTCTTT.

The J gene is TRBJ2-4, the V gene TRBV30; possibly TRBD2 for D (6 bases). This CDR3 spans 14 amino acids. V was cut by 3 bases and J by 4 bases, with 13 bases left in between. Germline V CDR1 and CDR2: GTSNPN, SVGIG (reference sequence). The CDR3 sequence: CAWSAGTVKNIQYF. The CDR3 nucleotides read TGTGCCTGGAGCGCCGGGACTGTGAAAAACATTCAGTACTTC.